Listed here are 4 T cell receptor beta chains from one sample, sequenced in a study of T cell responses to AZD1222 COVID-19 vaccine. Sequencing used immunoSEQ multiplex PCR; TCRdb keeps in-frame clones, though not all of them. The sample holds more than 95,000 clones, around nine tenths seen once. The material was peripheral blood, obtained on day 0 of AZD1222 vaccination. The receptor source for this set is an adult in good health.

This rearrangement joins TRBV2 to TRBJ1-5; no reliable D call. Between the trimmed V and J ends, which lost 4 bases and 7 bases, there was a span of 8 bases. This CDR3 has 12 residues. Germline CDR1 is SNHLY and CDR2 is FYNNEI. The CDR3 region has the DNA TGTGCCAGCAGTGTTTCGGTGCAGCCCCAGCATTTT. Protein product: CASSVSVQPQHF.

The V gene is TRBV7-2, the J gene TRBJ2-5; 8 bases are shared with TRBD2. Germline CDR1 and CDR2: SGHTA and FQGNSA. Germline trimming cut 0 bases from V and 2 bases from J; bases unmatched to any gene: 2. The CDR3 has 15 amino acids. The CDR3 is CASSLARGGQETQYF. The CDR3 nucleotides are TGTGCCAGCAGCTTAGCCCGGGGGGGTCAAGAGACCCAGTACTTC.

This chain connects TRBV19 to TRBJ2-7, with D perhaps assigned TRBD1 or TRBD2 (7 bases each). This CDR3 contains 14 residues. CDR1 and CDR2 (germline): LNHDA, SQIVND (reference sequence). The germline V and J ends were trimmed by 2 bases and 3 bases, with 11 bases remaining between them. In DNA, the CDR3 is TGTGCCAGTAGTATACAGGGGGGGGTCTACGAGCAGTACTTC. Protein: CASSIQGGVYEQYF.

This chain connects TRBV30 to TRBJ1-2; no definite D call. V was clipped by 2 bases and J by 2 bases, with 12 bases between them. CDR1 and CDR2 (germline): GTSNPN, SVGIG (reference sequence). The CDR3 is 14 residues long. The CDR3 here is CAWSLPPANYGYTF. Written as DNA, the CDR3 is TGTGCCTGGAGTTTGCCCCCGGCCAACTATGGCTACACCTTC.